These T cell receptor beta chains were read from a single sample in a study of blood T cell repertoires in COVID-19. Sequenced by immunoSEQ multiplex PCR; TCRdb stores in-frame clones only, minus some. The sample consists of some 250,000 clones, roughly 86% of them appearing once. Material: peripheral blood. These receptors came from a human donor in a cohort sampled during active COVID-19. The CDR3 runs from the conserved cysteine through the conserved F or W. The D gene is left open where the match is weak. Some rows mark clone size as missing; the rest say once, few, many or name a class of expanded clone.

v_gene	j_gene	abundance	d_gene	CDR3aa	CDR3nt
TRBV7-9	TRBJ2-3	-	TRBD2	CASSPTSGGRDTQYF	TGTGCCAGCAGCCCTACTAGCGGGGGGAGAGATACGCAGTATTTT
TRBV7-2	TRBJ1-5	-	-	CASSFNTVTNQPQHF	TGTGCCAGCAGCTTTAACACCGTCACCAATCAGCCCCAGCATTTT
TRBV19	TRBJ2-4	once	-	CASSIEGGQKAIQYF	TGTGCCAGTAGTATAGAAGGAGGGCAGAAGGCCATTCAGTACTTC
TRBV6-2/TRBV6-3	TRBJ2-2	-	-	CASSPVYQGRVVTGELFF	TGTGCCAGCAGCCCCGTCTATCAGGGCAGGGTCGTCACCGGGGAGCTGTTTTTT
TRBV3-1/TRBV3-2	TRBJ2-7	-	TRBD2	CASSQGLALSYEQYF	TGTGCCAGCAGCCAAGGACTAGCCCTGTCCTACGAGCAGTACTTC
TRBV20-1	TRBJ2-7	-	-	CSARAFDEQYF	TGCAGTGCTAGGGCTTTCGACGAGCAGTACTTC
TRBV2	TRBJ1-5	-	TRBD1	CASSPDRVGGQPQHF	TGTGCCAGCAGTCCGGACAGGGTGGGGGGTCAGCCCCAGCATTTT
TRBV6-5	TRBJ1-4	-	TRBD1	CASSLFRGETNEKLFF	TGTGCCAGCAGTTTATTCAGGGGGGAAACTAATGAAAAACTGTTTTTT
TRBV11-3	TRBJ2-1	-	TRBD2	CASSLIISASGSLYNEQFF	TGTGCCAGCAGCTTAATAATTTCCGCAAGCGGGAGCCTGTACAATGAGCAGTTCTTC
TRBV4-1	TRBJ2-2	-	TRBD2	CASSQPGGTEKNTGELFF	TGCGCCAGCAGCCAACCGGGGGGGACGGAAAAGAACACCGGGGAGCTGTTTTTT
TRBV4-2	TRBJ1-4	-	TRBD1	CASSRPGQQVGNEKLFF	TGTGCCAGCAGCCGACCGGGACAGCAGGTGGGAAATGAAAAACTGTTTTTT
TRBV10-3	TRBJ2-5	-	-	CAINPSGEETQYF	TGTGCCATTAACCCTTCCGGGGAAGAGACCCAGTACTTC
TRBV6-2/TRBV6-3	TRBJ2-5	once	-	CASSWEVSGNQETQYF	TGTGCCAGCAGCTGGGAGGTTAGCGGTAACCAAGAGACCCAGTACTTC
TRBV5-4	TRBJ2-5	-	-	CASSLPERQETQYF	TGTGCCAGCAGCTTGCCGGAGCGGCAAGAGACCCAGTACTTC
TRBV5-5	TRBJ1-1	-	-	CASKLTGNTEAFF	TGTGCCAGCAAATTGACAGGGAACACTGAAGCTTTCTTT
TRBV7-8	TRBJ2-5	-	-	CASSLEGLGTQYF	TGTGCCAGCAGCTTAGAGGGGCTGGGGACCCAGTACTTC
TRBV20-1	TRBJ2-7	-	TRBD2	CSGGFLEQYF	TGCAGCGGGGGGTTTTTAGAGCAGTACTTC
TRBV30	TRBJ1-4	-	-	CAWSVGGLEEKLFF	TGTGCCTGGAGTGTAGGTGGGTTGGAGGAAAAACTGTTTTTT
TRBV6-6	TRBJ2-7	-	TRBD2	CASRPGLAGSEQYF	TGTGCCAGCAGGCCGGGACTAGCGGGATCCGAGCAGTACTTC
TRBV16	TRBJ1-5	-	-	CASTSKENQPQHF	TGTGCCAGCACCTCGAAGGAGAATCAGCCCCAGCATTTT
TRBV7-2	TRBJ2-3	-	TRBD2	CASSFLPRLAGGPEHTQYF	TGTGCCAGCAGCTTTCTGCCCCGACTAGCGGGAGGGCCTGAGCATACGCAGTATTTT
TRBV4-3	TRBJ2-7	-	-	CASSRGTIGAYEQYF	TGCGCCAGCAGCCGGGGGACAATTGGCGCCTACGAGCAGTACTTC
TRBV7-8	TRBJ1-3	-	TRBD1	CASSFGTGVGNTIYF	TGTGCCAGCAGCTTTGGGACAGGGGTTGGAAACACCATATATTTT
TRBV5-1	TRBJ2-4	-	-	CASSGSTALAKNIQYF	TGCGCCAGCAGCGGCTCGACTGCGCTAGCCAAAAACATTCAGTACTTC
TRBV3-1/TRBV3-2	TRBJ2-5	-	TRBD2	CASSQVQAGGLQETQYF	TGTGCCAGCAGCCAAGTTCAGGCGGGGGGACTCCAAGAGACCCAGTACTTC
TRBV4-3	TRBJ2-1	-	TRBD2	CASSQETSGPYNEQFF	TGCGCCAGCAGCCAAGAGACTAGCGGACCCTACAATGAGCAGTTCTTC
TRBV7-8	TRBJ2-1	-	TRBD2	CASSPGTSGGAAEQFF	TGTGCCAGCAGCCCGGGGACTAGCGGGGGGGCTGCTGAGCAGTTCTTC
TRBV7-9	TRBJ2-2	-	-	CASSLALGGTGELFF	TGTGCCAGCAGCTTAGCTCTTGGAGGGACCGGGGAGCTGTTTTTT
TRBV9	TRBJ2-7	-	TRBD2	CASSVGLAGPYEQYF	TGTGCCAGCAGCGTGGGACTAGCGGGACCTTACGAGCAGTACTTC
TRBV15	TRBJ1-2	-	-	CATSRDGTMNYGYTF	TGTGCCACCAGCAGAGATGGGACAATGAACTATGGCTACACCTTC
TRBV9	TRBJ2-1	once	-	CASSVEVAADEQFF	TGTGCCAGCAGCGTAGAGGTAGCTGCGGATGAGCAGTTCTTC
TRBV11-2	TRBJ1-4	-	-	CASSLRDTVNEKLFF	TGTGCCAGCAGCCTCCGGGACACCGTTAATGAAAAACTGTTTTTT
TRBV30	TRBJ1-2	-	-	CASLPTESYGYTF	TGTGCCTCCCTTCCCACAGAATCTTATGGCTACACCTTC
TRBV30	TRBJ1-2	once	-	CAWSVTSNYGYTF	TGTGCCTGGAGTGTGACATCTAACTATGGCTACACCTTC
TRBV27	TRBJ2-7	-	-	CASSPAQPSAHEQYF	TGTGCCAGCAGCCCCGCTCAGCCTAGCGCACACGAGCAGTACTTC
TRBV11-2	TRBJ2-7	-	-	CASSLDSGSGTYEQYF	TGTGCCAGCAGCTTAGATTCGGGTTCGGGTACCTACGAGCAGTACTTC